These T cell receptor beta chains were read from a single sample in a study of blood T cell repertoires in COVID-19. Some clones are missing from TCRdb's copy, which holds only in-frame ones; the method was immunoSEQ multiplex PCR. Of under 20,000 clones in the sample, about 85% were seen once. Sequenced input: peripheral blood. All receptors come from a human donor with active COVID-19. The donor label of this sample is uncertain. Both conserved end residues are part of each CDR3.

v_gene: TRBV5-4; CDR3aa: CASSLGGQSSYEQYF
v_gene: TRBV9; CDR3aa: CASSVVPGGPDEQYF
v_gene: TRBV13; CDR3aa: CASSGPGQDRNEQFF
v_gene: TRBV7-3; CDR3aa: CASSLKIRLAARFSGANVLTF
v_gene: TRBV7-2; CDR3aa: CASTVKRATGELFF
v_gene: TRBV5-4; CDR3aa: CASSFGDRETQYF
v_gene: TRBV6-1; CDR3aa: CASSEAGGRHTQYF
v_gene: TRBV27; CDR3aa: CASSILLTGGIDTQYF
v_gene: TRBV7-7; CDR3aa: CASSLDPGYEQYF
v_gene: TRBV30; CDR3aa: CAWSGPGQPQHF
v_gene: TRBV7-3; CDR3aa: CASSSHSQETQYF
v_gene: TRBV7-3; CDR3aa: CASSFGGLNEQYF
v_gene: TRBV28; CDR3aa: CASSTPGLAGGYEQYF
v_gene: TRBV10-2; CDR3aa: CASSESGVNQPQHF
v_gene: TRBV6-5; CDR3aa: CASSYGLGSYEQYF
v_gene: TRBV3-1/TRBV3-2; CDR3aa: CASSQVQGTSQYTGELFF
v_gene: TRBV4-3; CDR3aa: CASSQDYGSSYNSPLHF
v_gene: TRBV30; CDR3aa: CAWTRDSGSYGYTF
v_gene: TRBV9; CDR3aa: CASSVISTSGAQNSEQFF
v_gene: TRBV5-1; CDR3aa: CASSLSLGGTETQYF
v_gene: TRBV7-2; CDR3aa: CASSQGLATDTQYF
v_gene: TRBV19; CDR3aa: CASSIRETQYF
v_gene: TRBV9; CDR3aa: CASSVGASGRAHEQFF
v_gene: TRBV7-2; CDR3aa: CASSFVPQGPEQFF
v_gene: TRBV11-2; CDR3aa: CASSLVGLAGADTQYF
v_gene: TRBV4-2; CDR3aa: CASSQTLAGGYNEQFF
v_gene: TRBV29-1; CDR3aa: CSVGQGVTDTQYF
v_gene: TRBV21-1; CDR3aa: CASFDGETQYF
v_gene: TRBV19; CDR3aa: CASSTGQGAAFWQPQHF
v_gene: TRBV11-2; CDR3aa: CASSMTGELETQYF
v_gene: TRBV6-4; CDR3aa: CASSPQASSGANVLTF
v_gene: TRBV29-1; CDR3aa: CSVCWAGHEKLFF
v_gene: TRBV19; CDR3aa: CATTGTGELFF
v_gene: TRBV2; CDR3aa: CAGQTLTLYEQYF
v_gene: TRBV5-5; CDR3aa: CASSRGESGNTIYF
v_gene: TRBV30; CDR3aa: CAWSTLAGANVLTF
v_gene: TRBV6-2/TRBV6-3; CDR3aa: CASSSLGGGSLAETQYF
v_gene: TRBV5-4; CDR3aa: CASSSGGQPYNEQFF
v_gene: TRBV7-9; CDR3aa: CASSLDRGLGYTF
v_gene: TRBV7-2; CDR3aa: CASSLSLNTEAFF
v_gene: TRBV2; CDR3aa: CASRRLAGGRGELFF
v_gene: TRBV3-1/TRBV3-2; CDR3aa: CASSLTGSQTQYF
v_gene: TRBV5-6; CDR3aa: CASSFWVGDNTDTQYF
v_gene: TRBV28; CDR3aa: CAILDRGDEKLFF
v_gene: TRBV27; CDR3aa: CASIQEGGTGELFF
v_gene: TRBV7-9; CDR3aa: CASSSGTSGSTLDTQYF
v_gene: TRBV5-1; CDR3aa: CASSLLQGTEAFF
v_gene: TRBV6-2/TRBV6-3; CDR3aa: CASSYWVSGRGAPETQYF
v_gene: TRBV28; CDR3aa: CASGGVTYNSPLHF
v_gene: TRBV28; CDR3aa: CASSPPGQGRRNTIYF
v_gene: TRBV7-8; CDR3aa: CASSYTGDEKLFF
v_gene: TRBV7-2; CDR3aa: CASSPRGTEAFF
v_gene: TRBV4-2; CDR3aa: CASSQAGQGSYEQFF
v_gene: TRBV10-1; CDR3aa: CASSESGLVITDTQYF
v_gene: TRBV4-1; CDR3aa: CASSQGLAGVYTGELFF
v_gene: TRBV19; CDR3aa: CASSSFSGITEAFF
v_gene: TRBV11-3; CDR3aa: CASSSRTSGRGDEQFF
v_gene: TRBV11-2; CDR3aa: CASSLKGQLPLYEQYF
v_gene: TRBV4-2; CDR3aa: CASSQEGQGVSPLHF
v_gene: TRBV10-3; CDR3aa: CAITGDFNQPQHF